The clone carrying this T cell receptor (beta chain) was observed once. Its antigen remains unidentified. These data come from a study of cytomegalovirus exposure and HLA in healthy donors. About the study: The 130 or so validation repertoires used a platform that matched the one used for the approximately 700 first-cohort repertoires, as a later analysis reported.

Method: immunoSEQ multiplex PCR; TCRdb's copy keeps in-frame clones and lacks some. The sample contains about 300,000 clones, around 89% of which appear only once. Study findings and constraints: There were 150 to 200 TCR beta chains listed as cytomegalovirus-associated. The finding came from a later analysis; first-cohort TCR clusters tended to co-occur in the approximately 120 validation repertoires.

Per the germline V gene, CDR1 is SGHTA and CDR2 is FQGNSA. Deletions cut 5 bases from V and 7 bases from J, with 13 bases between. The CDR3 is 13 amino acids. Donors were drawn from the approximately 120-subject validation cohort, separate from the roughly 700-subject first cohort. The V and J genes are TRBV7-2 and TRBJ2-3, with D possibly matching TRBD1 (7 bases). The source is a woman younger than 30 in good health and CMV-seronegative. Sequenced sample: PBMCs. CDR3 residues: CASSATGRYTQYF. In DNA form, the CDR3 reads TGTGCCAGCAGCGCGACAGGGAGGTATACGCAGTATTTT.